This T cell receptor (beta chain) was sequenced in a study of blood T cell repertoires in COVID-19 (dated by TCRdb to 2018 to 2021). For the wider study: Collaborator samples came from the United States, Italy and Spain and covered acute and convalescent phases of COVID-19. The dataset comprised deeply sampled blood TCRbeta repertoires from subjects exposed to, actively infected with, or recovered from COVID-19. Sample metadata almost always included a de-identified subject ID, COVID-19 status, age in years and sex. The material from the prospective study consisted of cDNA or gDNA derived from T cells, B-cell-depleted T cells, or PBMCs. The samples were drawn from the first 160 participants of the ongoing ImmuneRACE study and from roughly 1,300 subjects provided by 6 global collaborators. HLA class I and class II types, where available, came from metadata supplied by the sample provider rather than from assay-based typing. The repertoires were released in a freely available public database intended as a resource for research on the immune response to SARS-CoV-2.

Participants in the prospective study were aged roughly 18 to 95 years, lived in about two dozen United States geographic areas, and enrolled through a virtual design. In the prospective study, cohorts were assigned on the basis of participant-reported clinical history obtained from a screening survey and a study questionnaire. ImmuneRACE Cohort 3 recovered participants were defined by two consecutive negative NP/OP PCR tests, healthcare professional clearance, or symptom resolution. Mobile phlebotomists in the prospective study collected whole blood, serum and a nasopharyngeal or oropharyngeal swab from every participant. Participants in the prospective study had the option to provide additional blood draws and questionnaires over a 2-month period. Prospective study blood samples were shipped either frozen or at room temperature before DNA extraction. The full study reports these points: The amount of clinical and demographic metadata varied by source and participant and was provided uncurated.

The immunoSEQ Assay, a bias-controlled multiplex PCR, was used to amplify TCRbeta CDR3 regions from genomic DNA. The published analysis was carried out like this. The number of nucleated cells in each sample was estimated by amplification of reference gene primers within the assay. To quantify the absolute abundance of each unique TCRbeta CDR3 rearrangement, sequence reads were collapsed and filtered. For each sample, productive Simpson clonality was calculated by taking the square root of Simpson's diversity index across productive rearrangements. TCRdb took this table from immuneACCESS and kept in-frame rearrangements with V and J called. Such tables lack part of the clones; where checked against another copy, unresolved V genes explain under half of the gap, and the rest is unexplained. The V and J calls and clone size were taken over from that table, and D and trimming were inferred from the DNA. The sample table holds about 320,000 clones, of which about 90% were seen once. Approximately 6% of the sample lies in the top ten.

Notes on this clone: Its antigen has not been determined. Per-base qualities were not stored, and no clone one base away is much larger.

CDR1 and CDR2 (SGHAT, FQNNGV) derive from the germline V gene. Trimming takes 0 bases off V and 5 bases off J; junction bases not matched to a gene: 9. Measured from the cysteine to the phenylalanine, the CDR3 is 16 residues long. CDR3 DNA only is kept here, 48 bases in frame from base 1. The receptor's source is a woman in her twenties or thirties who had recovered from COVID-19. The sample taken for sequencing was PBMCs or T cells enriched from blood (not recorded which). This chain joins TRBV11-2 to TRBJ2-5, with 7 middle bases fitting TRBD2. The nucleotides read TGTGCCAGCAGCTTAGAACCTCCAACGGGAGGTGAGACCCAGTACTTC. Its protein product is CASSLEPPTGGETQYF.